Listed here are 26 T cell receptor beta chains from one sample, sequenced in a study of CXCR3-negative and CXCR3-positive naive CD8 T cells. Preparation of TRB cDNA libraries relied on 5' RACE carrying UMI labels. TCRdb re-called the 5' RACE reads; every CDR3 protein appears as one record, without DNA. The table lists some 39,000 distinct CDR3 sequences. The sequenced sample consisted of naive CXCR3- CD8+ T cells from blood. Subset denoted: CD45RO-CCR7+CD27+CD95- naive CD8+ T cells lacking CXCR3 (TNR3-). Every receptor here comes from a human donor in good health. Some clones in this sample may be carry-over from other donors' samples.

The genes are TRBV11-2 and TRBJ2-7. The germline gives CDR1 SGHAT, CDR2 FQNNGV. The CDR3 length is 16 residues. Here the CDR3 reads CASSLNYLQAGVEQYF.

The CDR3: CASSYSMGATEAFF. This chain links TRBV6-5 with TRBJ1-1; as DNA is missing, the TRBD1 call by TCRdb cannot be tested. This CDR3 is 14 amino acids long. Germline CDR1 reads MNHEY; CDR2 reads SVGAGI.

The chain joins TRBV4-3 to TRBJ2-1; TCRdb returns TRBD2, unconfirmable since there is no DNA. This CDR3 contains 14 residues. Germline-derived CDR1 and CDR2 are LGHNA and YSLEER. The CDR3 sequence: CASSQGRGYNEQLF.

The CDR3 reads CASSVGGATYNEQFF. The chain couples TRBV9 to TRBJ2-1. Germline V gene sequence: CDR1 SGDLS, CDR2 YYNGEE. This CDR3 is 15 amino acids long.

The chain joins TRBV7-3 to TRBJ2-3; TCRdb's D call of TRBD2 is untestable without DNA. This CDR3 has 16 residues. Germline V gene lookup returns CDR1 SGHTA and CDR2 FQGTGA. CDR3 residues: CASSLGLFSDTDTQYF.

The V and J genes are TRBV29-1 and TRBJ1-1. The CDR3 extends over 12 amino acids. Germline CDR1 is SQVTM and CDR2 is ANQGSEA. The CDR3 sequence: CSVGSGVSEAFF.

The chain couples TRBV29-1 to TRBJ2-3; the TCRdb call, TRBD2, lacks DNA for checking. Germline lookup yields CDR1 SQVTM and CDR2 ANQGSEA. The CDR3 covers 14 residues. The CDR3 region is CSVRGGGAQDTQYF.

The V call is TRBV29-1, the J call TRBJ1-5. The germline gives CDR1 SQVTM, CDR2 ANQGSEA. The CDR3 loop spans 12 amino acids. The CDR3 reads CSVGGWNQPQHF.

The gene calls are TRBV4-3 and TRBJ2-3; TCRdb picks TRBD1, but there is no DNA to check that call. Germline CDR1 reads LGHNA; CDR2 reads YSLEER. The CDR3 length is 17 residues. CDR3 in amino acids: CASSQDRDSHNTDTQYF.

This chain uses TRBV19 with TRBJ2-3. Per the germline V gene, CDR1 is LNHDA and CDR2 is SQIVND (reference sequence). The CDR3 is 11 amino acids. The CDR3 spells CASIHADTQYF.

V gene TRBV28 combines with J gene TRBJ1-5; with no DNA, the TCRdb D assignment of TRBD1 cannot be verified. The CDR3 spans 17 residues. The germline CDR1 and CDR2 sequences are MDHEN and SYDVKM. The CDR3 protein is CASLRDRDTYSNQPQHF.

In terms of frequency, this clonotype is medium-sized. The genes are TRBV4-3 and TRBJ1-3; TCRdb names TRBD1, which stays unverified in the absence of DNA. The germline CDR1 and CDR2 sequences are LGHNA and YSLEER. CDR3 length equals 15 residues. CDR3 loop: CASSNEGTAGNTIYF.

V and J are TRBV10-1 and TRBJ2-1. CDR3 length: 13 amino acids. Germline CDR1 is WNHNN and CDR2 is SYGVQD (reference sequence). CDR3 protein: CASSEDPYNEQFF.

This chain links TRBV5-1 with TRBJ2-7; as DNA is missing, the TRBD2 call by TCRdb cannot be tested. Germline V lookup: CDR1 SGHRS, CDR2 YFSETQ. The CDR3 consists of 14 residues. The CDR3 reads CASSSGLNSYEQYF.

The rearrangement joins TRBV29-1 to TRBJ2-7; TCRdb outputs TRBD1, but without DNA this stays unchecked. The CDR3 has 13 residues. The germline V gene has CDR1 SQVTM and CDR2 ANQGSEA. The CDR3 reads CSVEMWDRDEQYF.

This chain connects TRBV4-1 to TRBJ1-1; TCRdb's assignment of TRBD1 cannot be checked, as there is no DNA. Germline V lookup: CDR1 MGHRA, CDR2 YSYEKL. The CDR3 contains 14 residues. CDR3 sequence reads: CASKQGASDTEAFF.

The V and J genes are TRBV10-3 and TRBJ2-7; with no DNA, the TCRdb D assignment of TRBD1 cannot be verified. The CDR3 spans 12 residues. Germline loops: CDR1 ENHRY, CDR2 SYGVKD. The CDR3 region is CAIAAGSYEQYF.

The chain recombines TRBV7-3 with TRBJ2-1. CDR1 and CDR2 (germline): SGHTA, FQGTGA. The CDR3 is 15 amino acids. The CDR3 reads CASSLIDGSYNEQFF. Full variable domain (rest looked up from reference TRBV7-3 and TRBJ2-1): GAGVSQTPSNKVTEKGKYVELRCDPISGHTALYWYRQSLGQGPEFLIYFQGTGAADDSGLPNDRFFAVRPEGSVSTLKIQRTERGDSAVYLCASSLIDGSYNEQFFGPGTRLTVL.

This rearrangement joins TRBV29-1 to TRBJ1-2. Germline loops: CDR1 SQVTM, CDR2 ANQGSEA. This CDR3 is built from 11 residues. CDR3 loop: CSVGSDYGYTF. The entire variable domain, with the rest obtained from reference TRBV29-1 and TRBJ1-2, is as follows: SAVISQKPSRDICQRGTSLTIQCQVDSQVTMMFWYRQQPGQSLTLIATANQGSEATYESGFVIDKFPISRPNLTFSTLTVSNMSPEDSSIYLCSVGSDYGYTFGSGTRLTVV.

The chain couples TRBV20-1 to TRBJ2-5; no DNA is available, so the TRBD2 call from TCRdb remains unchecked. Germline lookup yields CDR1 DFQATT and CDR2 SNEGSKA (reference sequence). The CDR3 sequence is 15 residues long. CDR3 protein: CSARAGLAESETQYF.

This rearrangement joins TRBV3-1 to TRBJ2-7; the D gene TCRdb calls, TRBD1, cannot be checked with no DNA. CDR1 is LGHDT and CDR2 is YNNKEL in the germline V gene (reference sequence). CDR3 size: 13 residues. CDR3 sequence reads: CASSQDGTYEQYF.

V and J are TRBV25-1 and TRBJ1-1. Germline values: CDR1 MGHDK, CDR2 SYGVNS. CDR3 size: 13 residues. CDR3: CASRAVMNTEAFF.

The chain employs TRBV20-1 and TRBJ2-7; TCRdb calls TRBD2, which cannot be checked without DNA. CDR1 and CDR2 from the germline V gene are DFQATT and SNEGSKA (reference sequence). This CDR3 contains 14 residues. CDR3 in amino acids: CSARDLAASYEQYF.

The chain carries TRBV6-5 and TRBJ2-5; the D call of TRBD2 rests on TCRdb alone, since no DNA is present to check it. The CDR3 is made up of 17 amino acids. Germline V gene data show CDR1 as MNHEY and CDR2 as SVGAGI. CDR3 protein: CASSYQNGLAEEETQYF.

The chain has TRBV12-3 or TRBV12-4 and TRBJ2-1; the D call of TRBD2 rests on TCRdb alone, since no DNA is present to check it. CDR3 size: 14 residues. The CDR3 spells CASRGGTSTNEQFF.

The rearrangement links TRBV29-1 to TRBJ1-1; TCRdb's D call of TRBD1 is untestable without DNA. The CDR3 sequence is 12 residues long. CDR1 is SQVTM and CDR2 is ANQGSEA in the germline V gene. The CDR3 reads CSVHSTDPEAFF.